This T cell receptor (beta chain) was profiled in a study of T cells in Graves' hyperthyroidism and ophthalmopathy (dated by TCRdb to the late 2010s). For the wider study: Peripheral blood samples were taken at the time of initial diagnosis, prior to any treatment. A discovery cohort of about 95 patients, approximately 45 with Graves' ophthalmopathy and about 58 with stable Graves' hyperthyroidism, was used to find distinguishing TCR V-J signatures. The 90 to 100 discovery patients were randomly split 7:3 into training and test sets. In several Graves' hyperthyroidism patients, the study also compared T-cell repertoires from thyroid tissue with T-cell repertoires from blood. Whether ophthalmopathy could be predicted prospectively was tested in an independent validation cohort made up of 18 to 20 hyperthyroidism patients plus 17 patients who later progressed to ophthalmopathy. The paper reports TCR Vbeta CDR3 sequencing of over 120 peripheral blood samples: fewer than 50 ophthalmopathy, 75 to 80 hyperthyroidism and approximately 17 progressor patients. After blood sampling, hyperthyroidism patients were treated with methimazole at a starting dose of 30 mg daily, and ophthalmopathy patients were treated with high-dose intravenous methylprednisolone.

The CDR3 goes from the cysteine to the phenylalanine over 13 residues. The entry retains the CDR3 DNA only, 39 bases that are in frame from base 1. Trimming removed 3 bases from V and 3 bases from J; the gene matches leave 1 base unexplained. This clonotype has ten or more counts. Its antigen remains undetermined. Base quality data are lacking; no much larger clone is found one base away. Results and caveats for the whole study, not just this receptor: Sample size was not statistically predetermined, and investigators were not blinded to group allocation. A model built on a 13 V-J signature distinguished ophthalmopathy from stable hyperthyroidism, reaching around 88% sensitivity and about 81% specificity in cross-validation and 80%/75% in testing. Most expanded thyroid clonotypes (frequency above 0.001) were also found in blood, which suggests that blood repertoires may mirror thyroid immune responses. In validation, progression to ophthalmopathy was predicted by the model with roughly 71% sensitivity and 72.22% specificity, a median of approximately 6.5 months before onset.

Stable Graves' hyperthyroidism was defined as the absence of progression to ophthalmopathy over 18 months of follow-up. Hyperthyroidism patients were newly diagnosed, with disease duration under 2 months, and aged 18 to 65 years. Exclusion was applied to patients with uncontrolled infections, other autoimmune diseases, pregnancy or lactation. Clinical symptoms, serum thyroxine and TRAb, thyroid ultrasound, and orbital computed tomography formed the basis for the diagnoses. PBMCs were isolated from 7.5 to 10 ml of fresh peripheral blood by Ficoll-Paque density gradient centrifugation. Total RNA was extracted with Trizol reagent, and quality was checked on an Agilent 2100 Bioanalyzer. The TCR beta CDR3 regions were amplified from RNA transcripts. The TCR CDR3 was subjected to a first round of RT-PCR using the HTBI primer set and the Qiagen OneStep RT-PCR kit. Libraries were constructed in a second round of multiplex PCR, after which size selection and purification were performed. Libraries were sequenced paired-end with 100 bp reads on an Illumina HiSeq2000. In the authors' own workflow: SOAPnuke was used to process the raw data, throwing out any read that contained adapters or uncalled bases, had a mean Phred below 15, or lacked an exact constant-primer or identifier match. COPE v1.2.5 was used to merge the high-quality paired reads, and each unique nucleotide sequence was defined as a clonotype. MiTCR v1.1 was used to align the clonotypes against IMGT TRBV, TRBD and TRBJ reference segments. The analysis was restricted to V-J combinations with a frequency above 0.0001, which together covered 99% to 99.2% of the repertoires. The TCS score was defined as F50 (clonal expansion) divided by E x V (chaos), with BLOSUM62-based TCRdist calculated between CDR3 peptides within each V-J. Welch's t-statistics and random forest reduced around 510 V-J features to about 13, which were used in a naive Bayes classifier (R e1071). Starting from the raw public reads, TCRdb applied fastp trimming at Q25, assembled clones with MiXCR and retained in-frame beta chains. Every entry covers one CDR3 protein and lists the most common genes and DNA from its rows. It is TCRdb's table, rather than the study itself, that gives the V and J calls and clone size. This sample comprises some 550,000 distinct CDR3 sequences, less than 25% of them detected only once. Of the sample, around a quarter falls within the top ten clones.

The origin of this receptor is a man aged 18 to 29 with Graves' hyperthyroidism. The V gene is TRBV12-3 or TRBV12-4 and the J gene is TRBJ1-2; TRBD1 aligns with 7 central bases. The material sequenced was blood. The CDR3 in this case is CASSFGQDYGYTF. The DNA is TGTGCCAGCAGTTTCGGACAGGACTATGGCTACACCTTC.